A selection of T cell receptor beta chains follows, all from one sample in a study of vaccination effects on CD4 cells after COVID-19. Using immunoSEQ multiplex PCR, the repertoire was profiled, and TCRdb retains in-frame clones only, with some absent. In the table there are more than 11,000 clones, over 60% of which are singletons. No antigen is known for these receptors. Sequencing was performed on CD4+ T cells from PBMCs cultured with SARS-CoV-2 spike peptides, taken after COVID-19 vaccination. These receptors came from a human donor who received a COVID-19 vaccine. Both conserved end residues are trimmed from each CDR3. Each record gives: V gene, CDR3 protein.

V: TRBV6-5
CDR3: ASSMTGDTEAF

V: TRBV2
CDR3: ASSKGGIGANVLT

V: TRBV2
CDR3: ASSLRGREQY

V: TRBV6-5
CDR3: ASGGKGQVYEQY

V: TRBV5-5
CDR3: ASSWGQGAGSPLH

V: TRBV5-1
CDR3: ASSPGRGPSDTEAF

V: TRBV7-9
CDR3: ASSSGLGLAAN

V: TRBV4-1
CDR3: ASSQDRGGHQPQH

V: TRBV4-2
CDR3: ASSQNRGLISNQPQH

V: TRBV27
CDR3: ASSRTQIFSYNSPLH

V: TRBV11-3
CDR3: ASSRREGSYNEQF

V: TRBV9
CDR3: ASSVGNGRETQY

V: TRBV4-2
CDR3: ASSQVYSGGAVGNEQF

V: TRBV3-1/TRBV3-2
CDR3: ASSQADYEQY

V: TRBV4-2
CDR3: ASSLRGGHSYNEQF

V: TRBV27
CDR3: ASSNTPGTSVSYEQY

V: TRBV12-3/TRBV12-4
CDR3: ASSLRGPYGYT

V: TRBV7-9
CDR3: ASSSGRRFDAGELF

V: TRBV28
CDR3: ASGTAGVSYEQY

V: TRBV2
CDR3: ASSEQGGYTEAF

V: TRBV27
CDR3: ASSLSYGGNQPQH

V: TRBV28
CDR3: ASSFTIGAGNTIY

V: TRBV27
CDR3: ASRRDLSSYEQY

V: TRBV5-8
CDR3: ASSPGVAYNEQF

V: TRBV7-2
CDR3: ASSLVDRDLNGYT

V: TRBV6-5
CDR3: ASSYSSGGLEKLF

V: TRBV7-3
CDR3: ASSPRGSGTDTQY

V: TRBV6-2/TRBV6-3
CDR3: ASSYSSYNEQF

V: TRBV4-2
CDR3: ASSQEVQQGYGYT

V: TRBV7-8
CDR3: ASSLVLGANYGYT

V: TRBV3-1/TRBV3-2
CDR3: ASSQQGAGNTIY

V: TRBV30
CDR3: AWTPGGSNNQPQH

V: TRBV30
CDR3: AWRLTGDTEAF

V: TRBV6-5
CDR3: ASSLDRGQQPQH

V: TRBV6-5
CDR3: ASSTGSTNTEAF

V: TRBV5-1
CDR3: ASSLAGQGAGTQY

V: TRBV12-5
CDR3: ASGLVGGVGDTQY

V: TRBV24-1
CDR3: ATSQGTGYNEQF

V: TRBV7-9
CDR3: ASSRMAF

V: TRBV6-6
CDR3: ASSWAAGGRYEQY

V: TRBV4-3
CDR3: ASSQATGINNYGYT

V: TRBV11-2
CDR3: ASSLESTDTQY

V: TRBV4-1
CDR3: ASSQGRGEMNTEAF

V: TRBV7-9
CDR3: ASSLPGLDGYT

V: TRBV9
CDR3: ASSAHNGGVANEKLF

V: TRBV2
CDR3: ASTDRSGPFQPQH

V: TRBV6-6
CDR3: ASSSPGDPTGNTIY

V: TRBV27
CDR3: ASSSLGNTEAF

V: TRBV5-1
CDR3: ASSPGQTQETQY

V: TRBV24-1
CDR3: ATSDLARADTQY

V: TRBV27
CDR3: ASSLGWSTEAF

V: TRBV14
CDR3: ASSQGAGVGGYT

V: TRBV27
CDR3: ASSRRAVNSYEQY